This is a list of T cell receptor beta chains from one sample in a study of T cells in Graves' hyperthyroidism and ophthalmopathy. One entry per CDR3 protein, called by TCRdb with MiXCR from the multiplex PCR reads. The sample records 550,000 to 650,000 distinct CDR3 sequences, approximately 15% being singletons. The sequenced material came from blood. Source of these receptors: a woman in her thirties with Graves' hyperthyroidism that later progressed to Graves' ophthalmopathy. CDR3s include the opening cysteine and the closing phenylalanine or tryptophan. D genes are given only for firm matches. Clone size appears in some rows only: once, few, many, or a class for an expanded clone.

D gene,clone size,CDR3 length,V gene,J gene,CDR3 protein,CDR3 DNA
-,many,14,TRBV18,TRBJ2-3,CASSPPGSTDTQYF,TGTGCCAGCTCACCCCCCGGAAGCACAGATACGCAGTATTTT
-,many,16,TRBV5-1,TRBJ2-1,CASSFSPGGYYNEQFF,TGCGCCAGCAGCTTCTCACCTGGGGGGTACTACAATGAGCAGTTCTTC
-,few,14,TRBV5-1,TRBJ1-3,CASSEPESGNTIYF,TGCGCCAGCAGCGAGCCGGAGTCTGGAAACACCATATATTTT
TRBD2,few,16,TRBV15,TRBJ2-1,CATSRDGVLAGTEQFF,TGTGCCACCAGCAGAGATGGTGTACTAGCGGGAACCGAGCAGTTCTTC
TRBD2,many,16,TRBV28,TRBJ2-1,CASTGYAGGGYNEQFF,TGTGCCAGCACGGGGTATGCGGGAGGAGGATACAATGAGCAGTTCTTC
-,many,14,TRBV5-1,TRBJ2-4,CASSFGEGGNIQYF,-
TRBD1,many,13,TRBV11-2,TRBJ1-1,CASRPRTGQEAFF,TGTGCCAGCAGACCCAGGACAGGGCAGGAAGCTTTCTTT
-,many,14,TRBV20-1,TRBJ2-5,CSASRDTSQETQYF,TGCAGTGCTAGCCGGGACACCAGCCAAGAGACCCAGTACTTC
TRBD1,few,17,TRBV12-3/TRBV12-4,TRBJ1-6,CASSATGDEPNYSPLHF,TGTGCCAGCAGCGCTACAGGGGACGAACCAAATTATTCACCCCTCCACTTT
-,many,16,TRBV6-1,TRBJ1-5,CASSGIGHLSNQPQHF,TGTGCCAGCAGTGGAATCGGACACCTTAGCAATCAGCCCCAGCATTTT
TRBD1,-,16,TRBV28,TRBJ2-7,CASTNPGTGAVNEQYF,TGTGCCAGCACCAACCCCGGGACAGGGGCGGTGAACGAGCAGTACTTC
-,-,17,TRBV7-4,TRBJ2-7,CASSLYSHGGSPYEQYF,TGTGCCAGCAGCTTATATAGTCATGGCGGGTCTCCCTACGAGCAGTACTTC
-,many,13,TRBV27,TRBJ2-1,CASTLRAGNEQFF,TGTGCCAGCACCCTACGGGCGGGCAATGAGCAGTTCTTC
-,many,14,TRBV12-3/TRBV12-4,TRBJ2-5,CASSLGGGPETQYF,TGTGCCAGCAGTTTGGGAGGGGGCCCCGAGACCCAGTACTTC
-,many,13,TRBV2,TRBJ2-5,CASSESVQETQYF,TGTGCCAGCAGTGAATCGGTCCAAGAGACCCAGTACTTC
-,many,14,TRBV9,TRBJ1-2,CASSTGHSLYGYTF,TGTGCCAGCAGCACCGGACATTCCCTCTATGGCTACACCTTC
TRBD2,many,15,TRBV7-2,TRBJ2-5,CASSLLAGGQETQYF,TGTGCCAGCAGCTTATTAGCGGGAGGGCAAGAGACCCAGTACTTC
-,many,18,TRBV12-3/TRBV12-4,TRBJ2-1,CASSARLAQGPHTDEQFF,TGTGCCAGCAGTGCCCGACTAGCACAGGGGCCCCACACCGATGAGCAGTTCTTC
-,many,15,TRBV25-1,TRBJ1-2,CASTTGLGGSGGYTF,TGTGCCAGCACCACTGGCCTAGGGGGATCCGGTGGCTACACCTTC
TRBD1,many,16,TRBV9,TRBJ2-7,CASSPRTGGLSYEQYF,TGTGCCAGCAGCCCACGGACAGGGGGTCTCTCCTACGAGCAGTACTTC
-,many,15,TRBV11-1,TRBJ1-1,CASSFLRGLNTEAFF,TGTGCCAGCAGCTTCCTCAGGGGATTGAACACTGAAGCTTTCTTT
-,few,13,TRBV24-1,TRBJ1-1,CATSEARGNEAFF,TGTGCCACCAGTGAAGCCAGGGGAAATGAAGCTTTCTTT
-,-,17,TRBV20-1,TRBJ1-5,CSASHGPVADSNQPQHF,TGCAGTGCTAGCCATGGACCCGTGGCAGATAGCAATCAGCCCCAGCATTTT
-,many,12,TRBV20-1,TRBJ2-5,CSARKSEETQYF,TGCAGTGCTAGGAAGTCTGAAGAGACCCAGTACTTC
-,many,15,TRBV30,TRBJ1-1,CAWSLSPDGNTEAFF,TGTGCCTGGAGTCTCTCCCCGGACGGGAACACTGAAGCTTTCTTT
-,many,11,TRBV2,TRBJ1-1,CASDRRSVAFF,TGTGCCAGCGACAGGCGCAGCGTGGCTTTCTTT
TRBD2,-,16,TRBV9,TRBJ2-3,CASSVVSAGGPDTQYF,TGTGCCAGCAGCGTAGTGTCTGCGGGAGGCCCAGATACGCAGTATTTT